The sequence of this T cell receptor beta chain was determined in a study of blood T cell repertoires in COVID-19. For the study at large: The United States, Italy and Spain were the sources of the acute and convalescent COVID-19 samples. Sources were T cells, B-cell-depleted T cells, or PBMCs; the material itself was cDNA or gDNA.

Clones were sequenced by immunoSEQ multiplex PCR, and TCRdb holds only the in-frame ones, with some missing. This sample carries hundreds of thousands of clones, nearly 90% of them seen once, and the ten largest clones take around 16%. CDR3 length: 11 amino acids. Deletions cut 3 bases from V and 7 bases from J, with 4 bases between. Germline V gives CDR1 LNHDA, CDR2 SQIVND (reference sequence). A COVID-19 case was met by exposed participants within 2 weeks before study entry. V is TRBV19 and J is TRBJ2-1; D unclear. Sequenced material: PBMCs or T cells enriched from blood (not recorded which). This sequence was found in a man aged 25 to 40 who had been exposed to COVID-19. The CDR3, as DNA: TGTGCCAGTAGTATTATGAATGAGCAGTTCTTC. This sequence encodes CASSIMNEQFF.